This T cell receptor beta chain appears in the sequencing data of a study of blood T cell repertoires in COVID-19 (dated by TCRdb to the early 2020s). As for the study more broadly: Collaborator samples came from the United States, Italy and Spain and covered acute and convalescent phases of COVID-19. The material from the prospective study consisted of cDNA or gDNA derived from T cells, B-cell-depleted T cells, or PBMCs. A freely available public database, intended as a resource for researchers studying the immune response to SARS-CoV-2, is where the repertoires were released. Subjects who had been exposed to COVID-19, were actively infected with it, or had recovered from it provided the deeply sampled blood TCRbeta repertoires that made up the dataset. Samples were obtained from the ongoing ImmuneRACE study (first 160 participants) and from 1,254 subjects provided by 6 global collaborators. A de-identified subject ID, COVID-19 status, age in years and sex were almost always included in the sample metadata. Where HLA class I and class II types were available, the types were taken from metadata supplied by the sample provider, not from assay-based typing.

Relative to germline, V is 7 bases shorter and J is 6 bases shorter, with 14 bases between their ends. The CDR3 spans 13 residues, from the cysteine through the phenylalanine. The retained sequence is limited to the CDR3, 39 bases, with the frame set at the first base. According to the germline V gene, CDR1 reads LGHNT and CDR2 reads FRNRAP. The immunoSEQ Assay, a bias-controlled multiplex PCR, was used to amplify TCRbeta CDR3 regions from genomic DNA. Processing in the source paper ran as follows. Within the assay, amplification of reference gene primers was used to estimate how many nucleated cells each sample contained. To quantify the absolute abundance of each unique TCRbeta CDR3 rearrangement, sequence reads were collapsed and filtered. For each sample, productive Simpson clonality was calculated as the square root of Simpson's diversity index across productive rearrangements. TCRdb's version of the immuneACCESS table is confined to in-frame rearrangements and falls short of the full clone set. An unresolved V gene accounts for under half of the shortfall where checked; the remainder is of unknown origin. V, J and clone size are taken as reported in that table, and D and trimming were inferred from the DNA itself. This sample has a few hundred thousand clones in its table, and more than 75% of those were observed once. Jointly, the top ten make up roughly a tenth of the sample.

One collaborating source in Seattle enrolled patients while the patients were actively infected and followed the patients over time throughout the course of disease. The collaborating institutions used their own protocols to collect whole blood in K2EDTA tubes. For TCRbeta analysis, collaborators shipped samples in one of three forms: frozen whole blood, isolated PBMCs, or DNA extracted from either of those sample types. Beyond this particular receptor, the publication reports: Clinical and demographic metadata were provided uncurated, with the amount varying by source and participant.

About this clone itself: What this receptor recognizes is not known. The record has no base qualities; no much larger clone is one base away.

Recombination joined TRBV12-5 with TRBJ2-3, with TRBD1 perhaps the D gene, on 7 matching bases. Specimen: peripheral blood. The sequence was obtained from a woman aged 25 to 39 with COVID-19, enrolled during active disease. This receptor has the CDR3 CASEEGAGDTQYF. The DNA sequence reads TGTGCTAGTGAGGAGGGGGCCGGGGATACGCAGTATTTT.